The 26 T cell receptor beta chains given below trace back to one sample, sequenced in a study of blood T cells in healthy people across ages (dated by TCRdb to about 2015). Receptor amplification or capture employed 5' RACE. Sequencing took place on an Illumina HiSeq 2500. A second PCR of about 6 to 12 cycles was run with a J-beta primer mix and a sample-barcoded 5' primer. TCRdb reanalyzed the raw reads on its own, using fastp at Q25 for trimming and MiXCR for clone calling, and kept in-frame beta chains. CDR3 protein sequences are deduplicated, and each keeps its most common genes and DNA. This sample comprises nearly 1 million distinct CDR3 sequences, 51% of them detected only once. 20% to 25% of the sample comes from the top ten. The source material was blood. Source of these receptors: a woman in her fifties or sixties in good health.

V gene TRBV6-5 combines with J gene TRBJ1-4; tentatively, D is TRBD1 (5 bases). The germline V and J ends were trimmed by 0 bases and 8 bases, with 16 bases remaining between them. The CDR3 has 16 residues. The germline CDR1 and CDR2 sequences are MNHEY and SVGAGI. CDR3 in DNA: TGTGCCAGCAGTTACTCGGTGGGGGAGATGAAGGAAAAACTGTTTTTT. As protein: CASSYSVGEMKEKLFF.

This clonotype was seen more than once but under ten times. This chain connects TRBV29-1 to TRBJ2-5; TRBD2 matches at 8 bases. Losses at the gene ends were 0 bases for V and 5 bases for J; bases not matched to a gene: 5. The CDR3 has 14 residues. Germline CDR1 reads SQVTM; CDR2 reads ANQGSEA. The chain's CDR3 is CSVEDRLARETQYF. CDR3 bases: TGCAGCGTTGAAGATCGACTAGCGAGGGAGACCCAGTACTTC. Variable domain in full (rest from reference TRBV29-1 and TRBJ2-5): SAVISQKPSRDICQRGTSLTIQCQVDSQVTMMFWYRQQPGQSLTLIATANQGSEATYESGFVIDKFPISRPNLTFSTLTVSNMSPEDSSIYLCSVEDRLARETQYFGPGTRLLVL.

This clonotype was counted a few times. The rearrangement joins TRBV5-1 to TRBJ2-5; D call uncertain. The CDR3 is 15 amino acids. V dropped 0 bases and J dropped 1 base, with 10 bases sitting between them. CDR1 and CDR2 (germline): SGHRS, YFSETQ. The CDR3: CASSLEGNSQETQYF. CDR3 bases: TGCGCCAGCAGCTTGGAGGGTAACAGCCAAGAGACCCAGTACTTC.

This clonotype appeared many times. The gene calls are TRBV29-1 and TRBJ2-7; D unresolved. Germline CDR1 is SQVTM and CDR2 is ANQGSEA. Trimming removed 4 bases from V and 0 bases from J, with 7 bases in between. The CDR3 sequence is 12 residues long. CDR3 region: CSVATSSYEQYF. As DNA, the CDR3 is TGCAGCGTTGCTACCAGCTCCTACGAGCAGTACTTC.

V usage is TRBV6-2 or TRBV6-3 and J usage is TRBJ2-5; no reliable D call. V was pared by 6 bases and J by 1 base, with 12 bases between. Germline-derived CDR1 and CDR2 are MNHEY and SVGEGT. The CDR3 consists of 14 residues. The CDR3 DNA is TGTGCCAGCAGCCACGGGCGGACCCAAGAGACCCAGTACTTC. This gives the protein CASSHGRTQETQYF.

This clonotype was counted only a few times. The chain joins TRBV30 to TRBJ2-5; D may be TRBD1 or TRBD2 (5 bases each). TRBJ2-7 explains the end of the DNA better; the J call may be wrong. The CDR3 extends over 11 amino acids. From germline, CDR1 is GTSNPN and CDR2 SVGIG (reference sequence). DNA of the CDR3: TGTGCCTGGTCAAGGGACCACGAGCAGTACTTC. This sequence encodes CAWSRDHEQYF.

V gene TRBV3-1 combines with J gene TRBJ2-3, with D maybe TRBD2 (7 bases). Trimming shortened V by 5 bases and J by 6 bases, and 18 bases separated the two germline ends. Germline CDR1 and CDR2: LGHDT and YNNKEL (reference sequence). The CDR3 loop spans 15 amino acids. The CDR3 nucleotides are TGTGCCAGCAGCTCCGACTGGGGAGGGGGGGATACGCAGTATTTT. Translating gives CASSSDWGGGDTQYF.

This chain's CDR3 is CASSFSRGQETQYF. CDR3 bases: TGTGCCAGCAGTTTTAGCAGGGGCCAGGAGACCCAGTACTTC. The V gene is TRBV12-3 or TRBV12-4, the J gene TRBJ2-5; possible D gene TRBD1, 6 bases. The CDR3 loop spans 14 amino acids. V dropped 3 bases and J dropped 5 bases, with 13 bases sitting between them.

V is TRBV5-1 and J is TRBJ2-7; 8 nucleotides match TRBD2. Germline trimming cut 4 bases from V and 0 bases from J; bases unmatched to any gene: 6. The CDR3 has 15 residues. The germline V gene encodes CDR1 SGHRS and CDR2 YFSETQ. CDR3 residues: CASSQVAGGSYEQYF. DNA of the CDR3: TGCGCCAGCAGCCAGGTGGCGGGAGGCTCCTACGAGCAGTACTTC.

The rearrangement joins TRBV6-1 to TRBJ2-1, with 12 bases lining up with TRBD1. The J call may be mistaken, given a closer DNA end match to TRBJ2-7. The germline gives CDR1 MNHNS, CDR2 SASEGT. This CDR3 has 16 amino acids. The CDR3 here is CASSELGTGGVYEQYF. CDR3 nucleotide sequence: TGTGCCAGCAGTGAACTAGGGACAGGGGGCGTCTACGAGCAGTACTTC.

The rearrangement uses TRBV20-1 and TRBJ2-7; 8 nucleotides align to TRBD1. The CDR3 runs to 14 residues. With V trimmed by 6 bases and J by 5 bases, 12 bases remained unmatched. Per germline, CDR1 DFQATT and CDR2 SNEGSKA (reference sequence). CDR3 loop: CSADILDRDDEQYF. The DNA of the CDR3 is TGCAGTGCAGACATCCTGGACAGGGACGACGAGCAGTACTTC.

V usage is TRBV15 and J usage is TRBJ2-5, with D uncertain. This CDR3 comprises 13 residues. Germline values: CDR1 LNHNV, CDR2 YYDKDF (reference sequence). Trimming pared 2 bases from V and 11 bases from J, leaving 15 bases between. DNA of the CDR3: TGTGCCACCAGCAGACCGCCGTGGGATGAGCAGTACTTC. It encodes CATSRPPWDEQYF.

The CDR3 coding sequence is TGTGCCAGCACTGGGACTAGCGGGAGTGCGGGCTACGAGCAGTACTTC. It specifies CASTGTSGSAGYEQYF. The chain uses TRBV2 and TRBJ2-7, with TRBD2 identical over 14 bases. The J segment lost 3 bases and the V segment lost 7 bases, leaving 8 bases of the junction unmatched. This CDR3 is built from 16 residues. The germline V gene encodes CDR1 SNHLY and CDR2 FYNNEI.

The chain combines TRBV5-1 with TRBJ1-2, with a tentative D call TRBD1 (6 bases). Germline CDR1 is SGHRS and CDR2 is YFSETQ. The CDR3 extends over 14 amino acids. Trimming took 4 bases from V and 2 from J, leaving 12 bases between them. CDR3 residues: CASSRDIPNYGYTF. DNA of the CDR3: TGCGCCAGCAGCCGGGACATACCCAACTATGGCTACACCTTC.

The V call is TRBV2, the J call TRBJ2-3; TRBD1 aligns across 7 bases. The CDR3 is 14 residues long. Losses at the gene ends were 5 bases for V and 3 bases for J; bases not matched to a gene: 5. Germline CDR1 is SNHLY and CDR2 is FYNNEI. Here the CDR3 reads CASSRGQTTDTQYF. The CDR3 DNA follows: TGTGCCAGCAGTAGGGGACAGACGACAGATACGCAGTATTTT. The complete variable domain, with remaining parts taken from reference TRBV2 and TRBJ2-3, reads EPEVTQTPSHQVTQMGQEVILRCVPISNHLYFYWYRQILGQKVEFLVSFYNNEISEKSEIFDDQFSVERPDGSNFTLKIRSTKLEDSAMYFCASSRGQTTDTQYFGPGTRLTVL.

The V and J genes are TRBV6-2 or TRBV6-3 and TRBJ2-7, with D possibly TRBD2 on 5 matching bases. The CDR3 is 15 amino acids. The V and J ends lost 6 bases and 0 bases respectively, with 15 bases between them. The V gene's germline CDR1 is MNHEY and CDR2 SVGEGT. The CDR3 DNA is TGTGCCAGCAGGGAGAGCGGAAGAGGCTCCTACGAGCAGTACTTC. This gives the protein CASRESGRGSYEQYF.

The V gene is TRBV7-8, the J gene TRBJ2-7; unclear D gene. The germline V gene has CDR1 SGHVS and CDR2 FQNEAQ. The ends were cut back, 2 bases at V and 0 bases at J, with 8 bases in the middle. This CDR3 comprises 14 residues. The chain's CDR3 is CASSLKDISYEQYF. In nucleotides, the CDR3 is TGTGCCAGCAGCTTAAAAGACATCTCCTACGAGCAGTACTTC.

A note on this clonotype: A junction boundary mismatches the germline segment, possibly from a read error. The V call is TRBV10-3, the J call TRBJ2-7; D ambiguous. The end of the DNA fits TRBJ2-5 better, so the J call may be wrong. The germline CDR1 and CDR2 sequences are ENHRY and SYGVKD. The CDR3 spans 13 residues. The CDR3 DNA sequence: TGTGCCGTCAGCGACCTGCGAAAAGAGACCCAGTACTTC. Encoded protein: CAVSDLRKETQYF.

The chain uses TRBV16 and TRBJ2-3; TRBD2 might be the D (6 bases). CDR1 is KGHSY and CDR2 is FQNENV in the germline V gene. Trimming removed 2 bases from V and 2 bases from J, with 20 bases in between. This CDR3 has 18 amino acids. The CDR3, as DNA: TGTGCCAGCAGCCAAAACCTAGGGCGGGGACGACACACAGATACGCAGTATTTT. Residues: CASSQNLGRGRHTDTQYF.

CDR3 residues: CASSPPAGSTQKLFF. Here the CDR3 DNA reads TGTGCCAGCTCACCCCCAGCGGGCAGTACCCAAAAACTGTTTTTT. This chain uses TRBV18 with TRBJ1-4; D unresolved. The CDR3 extends over 15 amino acids. V lost 3 bases, J lost 9 bases, and 17 bases lay in between. Germline CDR1 reads KGHSH; CDR2 reads LQKENI.

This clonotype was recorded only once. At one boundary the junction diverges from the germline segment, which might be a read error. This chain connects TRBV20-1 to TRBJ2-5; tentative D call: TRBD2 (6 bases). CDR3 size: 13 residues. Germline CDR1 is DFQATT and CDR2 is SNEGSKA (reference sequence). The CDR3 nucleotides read TGCAGTGCTAGAGGGCGGGGCCAAGAGGCCCAGTACTTC. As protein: CSARGRGQEAQYF.

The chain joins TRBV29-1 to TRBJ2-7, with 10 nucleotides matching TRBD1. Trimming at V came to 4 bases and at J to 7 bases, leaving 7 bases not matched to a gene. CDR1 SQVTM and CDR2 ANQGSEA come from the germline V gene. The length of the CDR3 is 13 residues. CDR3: CSVGDRGLGEQYF. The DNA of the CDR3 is TGCAGCGTTGGCGACAGGGGGCTAGGAGAGCAGTACTTC.

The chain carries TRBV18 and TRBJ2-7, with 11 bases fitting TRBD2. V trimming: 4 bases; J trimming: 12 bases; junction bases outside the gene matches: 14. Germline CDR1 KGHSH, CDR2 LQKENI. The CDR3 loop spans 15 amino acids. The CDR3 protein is CASSLTSGIQETRYF. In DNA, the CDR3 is TGTGCCAGCTCACTGACTAGCGGGATTCAAGAGACCCGGTACTTC.

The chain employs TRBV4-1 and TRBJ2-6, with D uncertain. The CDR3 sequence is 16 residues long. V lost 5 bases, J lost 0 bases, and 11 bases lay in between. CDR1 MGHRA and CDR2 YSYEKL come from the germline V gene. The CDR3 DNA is TGCGCCAGCAGCATAGAAGTTGGCTCTGGGGCCAACGTCCTGACTTTC. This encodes CASSIEVGSGANVLTF.

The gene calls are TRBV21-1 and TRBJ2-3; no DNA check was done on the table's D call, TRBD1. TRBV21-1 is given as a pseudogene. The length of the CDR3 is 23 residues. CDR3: CASSKPQGASRDRERRAGDTQYF. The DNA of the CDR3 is TGTGCCAGCAGCAAACCCCAGGGGGCTAGCAGGGATCGAGAGCGGCGAGCGGGGGATACGCAGTATTTT.

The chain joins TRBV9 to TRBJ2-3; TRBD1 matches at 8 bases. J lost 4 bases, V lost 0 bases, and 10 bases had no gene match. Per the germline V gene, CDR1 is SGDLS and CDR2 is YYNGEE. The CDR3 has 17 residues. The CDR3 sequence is CASSVVGAGGLADTQYF. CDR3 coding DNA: TGTGCCAGCAGCGTAGTAGGGGCAGGGGGCTTAGCAGATACGCAGTATTTT.